One sample yielded the 31 T cell receptor beta chains listed below, sequenced in a study of blood T cell repertoires in COVID-19. Clones were read by immunoSEQ multiplex PCR, and TCRdb kept only the in-frame ones, dropping some. The sample has fewer than 200,000 clones; about 80% are singletons. Material for sequencing was peripheral blood. The receptors stem from a man aged 60 to 69 with acute or convalescent COVID-19.

This clone was seen just once. This chain uses TRBV12-5 with TRBJ2-1; TRBD2 aligns across 8 bases. Unmatched junction bases numbered 7, after V lost 6 bases and J lost 9 bases. This CDR3 region has 13 residues. Germline CDR1 LGHNT, CDR2 FRNRAP. DNA of the CDR3: TGTGCTAGTGGACCGGGACTAGTCCCTGAGCAGTTCTTC. Amino acids: CASGPGLVPEQFF.

The chain uses TRBV19 and TRBJ2-3; 8 bases fit TRBD1. In germline, CDR1 is LNHDA, CDR2 SQIVND (reference sequence). The CDR3 spans 17 residues. V lost 2 bases, J lost 0 bases, and 7 bases stayed unmatched. The CDR3 loop is CASSILGQATSTDTQYF. In DNA, the CDR3 is TGTGCCAGTAGTATATTGGGACAGGCTACTAGCACAGATACGCAGTATTTT.

The J gene is TRBJ2-7, the V gene TRBV7-8; 7 bases are shared with TRBD1. Germline-derived CDR1 and CDR2 are SGHVS and FQNEAQ. There are 16 residues in the CDR3. V gave up 5 bases and J gave up 1 base; unmatched junction bases: 11. CDR3 bases: TGTGCCAGCAGCACCACGACAGGGATGAGGTCCTACGAGCAGTACTTC. This encodes CASSTTTGMRSYEQYF.

This chain joins TRBV7-2 and TRBJ2-3; D possibly corresponds to TRBD1 (5 bases). Trimming stripped 1 base from V and 4 bases from J, with 12 bases between. The CDR3 spans 15 residues. CDR1 is SGHTA, CDR2 FQGNSA, per germline. For the CDR3, the DNA is TGTGCCAGCAGCTTAGACACAGGCCGTTCAGATACGCAGTATTTT. Residues: CASSLDTGRSDTQYF. Full variable domain (rest looked up from reference TRBV7-2 and TRBJ2-3): GAGVSQSPSNKVTEKGKDVELRCDPISGHTALYWYRQSLGQGLEFLIYFQGNSAPDKSGLPSDRFSAERTGGSVSTLTIQRTQQEDSAVYLCASSLDTGRSDTQYFGPGTRLTVL.

The chain employs TRBV5-1 and TRBJ2-7; D is possibly TRBD1 (6 bases). Germline V CDR1 and CDR2: SGHRS, YFSETQ. Trimming took 4 bases from V and 2 from J, leaving 13 bases between them. The CDR3 loop spans 14 amino acids. CDR3 in DNA: TGCGCCAGCAGCACCGGACAGCCTACCTACGAGCAGTACTTC. Translated, it gives CASSTGQPTYEQYF.

V is TRBV9 and J is TRBJ1-1; possibly TRBD1 for D (6 bases). Germline CDR1 is SGDLS and CDR2 is YYNGEE. The CDR3 runs to 14 residues. V lost 4 bases and J lost 1, with 11 bases in between. The chain's CDR3 is CASSPLGGNTEAFF. DNA for the CDR3: TGTGCCAGCAGCCCTTTAGGGGGGAACACTGAAGCTTTCTTT.

The V and J genes are TRBV4-2 and TRBJ1-2; perhaps TRBD1 as D (5 bases). The CDR3 runs to 15 residues. CDR1 LGHNA and CDR2 YNFKEQ come from the germline V gene. The V end lost 0 bases, the J end lost 1 base, and 9 bases lay between the germline ends. The CDR3 here is CASSQDLTDNYGYTF. CDR3 coding DNA: TGTGCCAGCAGCCAAGACTTGACAGATAACTATGGCTACACCTTC.

The chain has TRBV9 and TRBJ2-1; TRBD1 might be the D (5 bases). The germline V gene encodes CDR1 SGDLS and CDR2 YYNGEE. This CDR3 has 18 residues. Trimming removed 9 bases at V and 7 bases at J, with 32 bases between. CDR3 sequence (DNA): TGTGCCAAGCAATTCCGAGCCCTGGGGATATCGCAGGGAAATGAGCAGTTCTTC. Translation: CAKQFRALGISQGNEQFF.

The V and J genes are TRBV7-3 and TRBJ2-1, with D possibly matching TRBD1 (5 bases). The germline V gene encodes CDR1 SGHTA and CDR2 FQGTGA. Trimming stripped 5 bases from V and 7 bases from J, with 15 bases between. The CDR3 is 14 residues long. DNA of the CDR3: TGTGCCAGCAGCGAGTCAGGGCTCTTGAATGAGCAGTTCTTC. It codes for CASSESGLLNEQFF.

V is TRBV9 and J is TRBJ1-4; 7 bases map to TRBD1. The CDR3 extends over 15 amino acids. Losses at the gene ends were 7 bases for V and 7 bases for J; bases not matched to a gene: 13. Germline loops: CDR1 SGDLS, CDR2 YYNGEE. Here the CDR3 DNA reads TGTGCCAGCCCAGGGACAGTCAGTTTTGGTGAAAAACTGTTTTTT. This codes for CASPGTVSFGEKLFF.

The chain couples TRBV15 to TRBJ1-2, with D perhaps matching TRBD1 (6 bases). Trimming removed 0 bases at V and 3 bases at J, with 17 bases between. Germline loops: CDR1 LNHNV, CDR2 YYDKDF (reference sequence). The CDR3 extends over 17 amino acids. The DNA for the CDR3 is TGTGCCACCAGCAGAGAGATACAGGGTCCGGCGGACTATGGCTACACCTTC. Translating gives CATSREIQGPADYGYTF.

V gene TRBV18 combines with J gene TRBJ2-5; D is ambiguous. Trimming took off 3 bases at V and 2 bases at J, with 10 bases between the two ends. The CDR3 loop spans 14 amino acids. Per the germline V gene, CDR1 is KGHSH and CDR2 is LQKENI. CDR3 nucleotides: TGTGCCAGCTCACCCGCTATACAGCAAGAGACCCAGTACTTC. Its translation: CASSPAIQQETQYF.

The chain recombines TRBV5-1 with TRBJ1-5; possible D gene TRBD1, 5 bases. CDR3 length equals 14 residues. Trimming took off 2 bases at V and 6 bases at J, with 12 bases between the two ends. Germline loops: CDR1 SGHRS, CDR2 YFSETQ. CDR3 coding DNA: TGCGCCAGCAGCTTCGGGGGGACGGGTCAGCCCCAGCATTTT. This encodes CASSFGGTGQPQHF.

The chain recombines TRBV5-1 with TRBJ2-3; TRBD2 agrees at 11 bases. There are 14 residues in the CDR3. Germline lookup yields CDR1 SGHRS and CDR2 YFSETQ. The ends lost 4 bases at V and 3 bases at J; junction bases unmatched: 1. DNA of the CDR3: TGCGCCAGCAGCCCTAGCGGGGGGACAGATACGCAGTATTTT. As protein: CASSPSGGTDTQYF.

V usage is TRBV3-1 (or the pseudogene TRBV3-2) and J usage is TRBJ1-1; no clear D. The germline CDR1 and CDR2 sequences are LGHDT and YNNKEL (reference sequence). Trimming took 1 base from V and 10 from J, leaving 10 bases between them. CDR3 length equals 12 residues. The CDR3 reads CASSQGRARAFF. CDR3 sequence (DNA): TGTGCCAGCAGCCAAGGGCGCGCTAGAGCTTTCTTT.

The V call is TRBV9, the J call TRBJ2-7, with TRBD2 matching 11 bases. This CDR3 is built from 16 residues. Germline V gives CDR1 SGDLS, CDR2 YYNGEE. The V and J ends lost 3 bases and 5 bases, in that order; junction bases with no gene match: 10. The CDR3 nucleotides read TGTGCCAGCAGCGCCGGGATGACTAGCGGGATGAACGAGCAGTACTTC. Translated, it gives CASSAGMTSGMNEQYF.

V and J are TRBV10-1 and TRBJ1-6; TRBD1 might be the D (5 bases). From germline, CDR1 is WNHNN and CDR2 SYGVQD (reference sequence). The germline V and J ends were trimmed by 10 bases and 6 bases, with 16 bases remaining between them. The CDR3 is made up of 14 amino acids. In DNA, the CDR3 is TGCGCCAATCTCCCGGGACTCGCTAATTCACCCCTCCACTTT. As protein: CANLPGLANSPLHF.

The V and J genes are TRBV5-6 and TRBJ2-1, with a possible D match to TRBD2 (5 bases). Per the germline V gene, CDR1 is SGHDT and CDR2 is YYEEEE. V was clipped by 4 bases and J by 10 bases, with 15 bases between them. This CDR3 has 13 amino acids. CDR3 sequence reads: CASSAISRREQFF. CDR3 DNA: TGTGCCAGCAGCGCCATCTCCCGGAGGGAGCAGTTCTTC.

The chain combines TRBV5-1 with TRBJ1-1, with 9 bases matching TRBD1. V shed 2 bases and J 1 base; nucleotides not matched to a gene: 3. This CDR3 comprises 15 residues. Germline V gene sequence: CDR1 SGHRS, CDR2 YFSETQ. CDR3 in DNA: TGCGCCAGCAGCTTAACAGGGGGCGGGAACACTGAAGCTTTCTTT. Its translation is CASSLTGGGNTEAFF.

V and J are TRBV5-4 and TRBJ2-3, with TRBD2 matching 10 bases. V lost 4 bases and J lost 0; bases outside the gene matches: 5. This CDR3 is 16 amino acids long. Germline CDR1 SGHNT, CDR2 YYREEE (reference sequence). CDR3 sequence reads: CASSEGLAPSTDTQYF. The CDR3 DNA follows: TGTGCCAGCAGCGAGGGACTAGCGCCTAGCACAGATACGCAGTATTTT.

The chain couples TRBV6-1 to TRBJ1-1, with D perhaps matching TRBD1 (6 bases). Germline lookup yields CDR1 MNHNS and CDR2 SASEGT. This CDR3 comprises 15 residues. The V and J ends lost 3 bases and 2 bases respectively, with 13 bases between them. In DNA, the CDR3 is TGTGCCAGCAGTGATACGGGGGGCTCAAACACTGAAGCTTTCTTT. Translating it yields CASSDTGGSNTEAFF.

As regards this clone: This sample includes further DNA sequences coding for the same CDR3. The V call is TRBV5-1, the J call TRBJ2-3; TRBD2 agrees at 7 bases. The CDR3 totals 14 residues. Trimming at V came to 0 bases and at J to 3 bases, leaving 1 base not matched to a gene. In germline, CDR1 is SGHRS, CDR2 YFSETQ. The CDR3 bases are TGCGCCAGCAGCTTGGGGCGGGGGACAGATACGCAGTATTTT. Its translation is CASSLGRGTDTQYF.

This chain uses TRBV6-5 with TRBJ2-1; TRBD2 might be the D (5 bases). This CDR3 has 11 residues. Germline V gene sequence: CDR1 MNHEY, CDR2 SVGAGI. The V end lost 7 bases, the J end lost 9 bases, and 10 bases lay between the germline ends. DNA for the CDR3: TGTGCCAGCACACGGGGAACTGAGCAGTTCTTC. Protein product: CASTRGTEQFF.

V and J are TRBV19 and TRBJ2-3, with D perhaps TRBD1 (6 bases). The germline gives CDR1 LNHDA, CDR2 SQIVND (reference sequence). The CDR3 extends over 15 amino acids. V lost 5 bases and J 2 bases, leaving 14 bases between the germline ends. CDR3 DNA: TGTGCCAGTAGTCCCTATGGACAGTTCACAGATACGCAGTATTTT. Translating it yields CASSPYGQFTDTQYF. Based on the CDR3 plus reference TRBV19 and TRBJ2-3, the full variable domain is DGGITQSPKYLFRKEGQNVTLSCEQNLNHDAMYWYRQDPGQGLRLIYYSQIVNDFQKGDIAEGYSVSREKKESFPLTVTSAQKNPTAFYLCASSPYGQFTDTQYFGPGTRLTVL.

The chain combines TRBV30 with TRBJ1-2, with D tentatively TRBD1 (6 bases). Germline V gene sequence: CDR1 GTSNPN, CDR2 SVGIG (reference sequence). V was pared by 2 bases and J by 8 bases, with 12 bases between. This CDR3 spans 12 amino acids. The CDR3 region has the DNA TGTGCCTGGAGTCTGACAGGCTCCGGCTACACCTTC. This translates into CAWSLTGSGYTF.

The chain's CDR3 is CASRSLAGAYNEQFF. The CDR3 coding sequence is TGTGCCAGCAGGTCACTAGCGGGAGCGTACAATGAGCAGTTCTTC. V gene TRBV6-6 combines with J gene TRBJ2-1, with 11 bases lining up with TRBD2. The ends lost 6 bases at V and 4 bases at J; junction bases unmatched: 5. Germline V gene lookup returns CDR1 MNHNY and CDR2 SVGAGI (reference sequence). CDR3 size: 15 residues.

This sequence joins TRBV5-8 and TRBJ2-1, with TRBD2 matching 8 bases. The germline gives CDR1 SGHTS, CDR2 YDEGEE. J was trimmed by 3 bases and V by 1 base; bases with no gene match: 3. The CDR3 sequence is 15 residues long. The CDR3 loop reads CASSLRGGLYNEQFF. The CDR3 coding sequence is TGTGCCAGCAGCTTGCGGGGGGGCCTCTACAATGAGCAGTTCTTC.

The rearrangement joins TRBV7-2 to TRBJ2-3, with TRBD2 matching over 7 bases. This CDR3 spans 15 amino acids. Per the germline V gene, CDR1 is SGHTA and CDR2 is FQGNSA. V gave up 2 bases and J gave up 4 bases; unmatched junction bases: 6. The CDR3 DNA follows: TGTGCCAGCAGCTTAAGATTAGCGGGCCCAGATACGCAGTATTTT. As protein: CASSLRLAGPDTQYF.

The chain uses TRBV9 and TRBJ2-1; 8 positions agree with TRBD2. The CDR3 is 15 amino acids. After removal of 0 bases from V and 5 bases from J, the junction contained 4 bases not matched to a gene. Germline loops: CDR1 SGDLS, CDR2 YYNGEE. The chain's CDR3 is CASSVGWRGDNEQFF. The CDR3 nucleotides are TGTGCCAGCAGCGTAGGTTGGCGGGGGGACAATGAGCAGTTCTTC.

The CDR3 is CASSATGGEAFF. The DNA of the CDR3 is TGTGCCAGCAGCGCGACAGGGGGTGAAGCTTTCTTT. J is TRBJ1-1 and V is TRBV11-2, with TRBD1 identical over 9 bases. J was trimmed by 7 bases and V by 5 bases; bases with no gene match: 2. CDR1 SGHAT and CDR2 FQNNGV come from the germline V gene. This CDR3 contains 12 residues.

The rearrangement links TRBV6-2 or TRBV6-3 to TRBJ2-7; 8 bases agree with TRBD1. Germline lookup yields CDR1 MNHEY and CDR2 SVGEGT. The ends lost 4 bases at V and 3 bases at J; junction bases unmatched: 11. The CDR3 runs 16 residues. As DNA, the CDR3 is TGTGCCAGCAGTTTCGACTTAGGACAGGGCCACTACGAGCAGTACTTC. Its translation is CASSFDLGQGHYEQYF.